One T cell receptor (beta chain) is described in this entry. Antigen specificity is unknown. Profiled with immunoSEQ multiplex PCR; TCRdb holds only in-frame clones, not every one. The profile shows about 110,000 clones, around nine tenths of them singletons. These data originate in a study of T cell responses to AZD1222 COVID-19 vaccine. Whole-study results and caveats: Once two AZD1222 doses were given, Spike-specific TCR breadth and depth went up. Only 5 or 6 people who got AZD1222 tested seropositive at baseline. After the peak T cell response, and only then, were repertoires sampled.

Pooled together were second doses at about 4 or about 12 weeks. The ends lost 1 base at V and 5 bases at J; junction bases unmatched: 4. This CDR3 contains 14 residues. Germline values: CDR1 SEHNR, CDR2 FQNEAQ (reference sequence). The chain has TRBV7-9 and TRBJ2-5; 7 bases are a match to TRBD1. The sequence was obtained from an adult who received the AZD1222 COVID-19 vaccine. Sequences were derived from peripheral blood, sampled 28 days after the second AZD1222 dose. CDR3 protein: CASSLEGQDETQYF. The CDR3 DNA reads TGTGCCAGCAGCTTAGAAGGACAGGATGAGACCCAGTACTTC.